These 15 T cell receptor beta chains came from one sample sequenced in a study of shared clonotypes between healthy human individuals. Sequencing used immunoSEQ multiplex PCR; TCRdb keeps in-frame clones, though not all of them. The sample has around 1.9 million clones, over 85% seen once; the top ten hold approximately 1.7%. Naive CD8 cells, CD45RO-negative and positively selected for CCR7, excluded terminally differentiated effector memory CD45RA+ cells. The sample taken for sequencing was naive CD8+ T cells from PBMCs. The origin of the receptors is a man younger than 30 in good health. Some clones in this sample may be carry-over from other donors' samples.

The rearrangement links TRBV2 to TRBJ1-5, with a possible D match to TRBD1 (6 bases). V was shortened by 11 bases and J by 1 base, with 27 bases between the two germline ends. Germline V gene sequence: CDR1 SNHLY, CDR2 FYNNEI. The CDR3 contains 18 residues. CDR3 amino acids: CAQIRRAGEGESNQPQHF. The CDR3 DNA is TGTGCCCAAATCAGGAGGGCGGGTGAGGGGGAAAGCAATCAGCCCCAGCATTTT. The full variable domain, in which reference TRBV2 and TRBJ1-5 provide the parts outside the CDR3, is EPEVTQTPSHQVTQMGQEVILRCVPISNHLYFYWYRQILGQKVEFLVSFYNNEISEKSEIFDDQFSVERPDGSNFTLKIRSTKLEDSAMYFCAQIRRAGEGESNQPQHFGDGTRLSIL.

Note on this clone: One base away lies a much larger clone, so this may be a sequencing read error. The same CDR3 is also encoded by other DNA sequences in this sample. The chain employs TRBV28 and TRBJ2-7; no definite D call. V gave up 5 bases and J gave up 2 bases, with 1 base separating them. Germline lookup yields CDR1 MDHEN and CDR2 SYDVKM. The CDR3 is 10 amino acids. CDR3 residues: CASSTYEQYF. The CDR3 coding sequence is TGTGCCAGCAGTACCTACGAGCAGTACTTC.

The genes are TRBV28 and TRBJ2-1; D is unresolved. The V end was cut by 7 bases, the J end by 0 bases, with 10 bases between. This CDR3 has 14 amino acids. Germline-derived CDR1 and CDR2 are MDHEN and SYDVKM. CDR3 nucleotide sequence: TGTGCCAGCAAGGTTACGGGCTCCTACAATGAGCAGTTCTTC. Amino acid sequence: CASKVTGSYNEQFF.

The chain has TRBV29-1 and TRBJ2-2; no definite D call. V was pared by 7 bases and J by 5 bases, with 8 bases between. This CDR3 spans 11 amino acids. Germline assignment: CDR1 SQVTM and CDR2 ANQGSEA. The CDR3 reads CSARRTGELFF. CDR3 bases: TGCAGCGCCCGAAGAACCGGGGAGCTGTTTTTT.

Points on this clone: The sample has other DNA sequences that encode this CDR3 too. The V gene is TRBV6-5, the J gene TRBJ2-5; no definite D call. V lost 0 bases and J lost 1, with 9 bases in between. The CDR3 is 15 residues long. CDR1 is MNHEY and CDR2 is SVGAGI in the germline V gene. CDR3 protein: CASSYSLDPQETQYF. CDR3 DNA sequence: TGTGCCAGCAGTTACTCTTTGGACCCCCAAGAGACCCAGTACTTC.

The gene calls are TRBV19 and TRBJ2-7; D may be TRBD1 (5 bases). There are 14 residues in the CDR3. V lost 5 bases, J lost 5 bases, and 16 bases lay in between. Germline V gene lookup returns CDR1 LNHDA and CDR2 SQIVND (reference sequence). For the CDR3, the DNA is TGTGCCAGTAGTCACAGGTTTTTCAACGACGAGCAGTACTTC. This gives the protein CASSHRFFNDEQYF.

The CDR3 sequence: CASSLLEYNEQFF. For the CDR3, the DNA is TGTGCCAGCTCACTACTAGAGTACAATGAGCAGTTCTTC. The genes are TRBV18 and TRBJ2-1, with TRBD2 as a possible D gene (5 bases). The CDR3 length is 13 residues. Trimming pared 4 bases from V and 4 bases from J, leaving 8 bases between. CDR1 is KGHSH and CDR2 is LQKENI in the germline V gene.

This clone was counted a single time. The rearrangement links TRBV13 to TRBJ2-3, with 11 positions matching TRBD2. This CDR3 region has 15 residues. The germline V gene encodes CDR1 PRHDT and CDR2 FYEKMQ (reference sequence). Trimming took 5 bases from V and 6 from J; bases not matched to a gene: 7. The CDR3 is CASSKLAGVADTQYF. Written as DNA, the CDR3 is TGTGCCAGCAGCAAACTAGCGGGAGTTGCGGATACGCAGTATTTT. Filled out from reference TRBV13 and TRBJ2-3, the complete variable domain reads AAGVIQSPRHLIKEKRETATLKCYPIPRHDTVYWYQQGPGQDPQFLISFYEKMQSDKGSIPDRFSAQQFSDYHSELNMSSLELGDSALYFCASSKLAGVADTQYFGPGTRLTVL.

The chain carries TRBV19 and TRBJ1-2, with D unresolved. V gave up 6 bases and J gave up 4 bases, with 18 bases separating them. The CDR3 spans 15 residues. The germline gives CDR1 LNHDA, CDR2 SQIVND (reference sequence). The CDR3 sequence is CASSLDYEHVYGYTF. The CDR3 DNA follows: TGTGCCAGTAGCTTGGACTACGAGCACGTCTATGGCTACACCTTC.

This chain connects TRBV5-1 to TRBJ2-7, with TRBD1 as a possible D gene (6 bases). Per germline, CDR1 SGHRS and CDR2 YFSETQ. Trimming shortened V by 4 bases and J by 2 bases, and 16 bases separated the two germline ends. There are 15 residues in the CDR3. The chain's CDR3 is CASSPGPDSPYEQYF. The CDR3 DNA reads TGCGCCAGCAGCCCCGGCCCGGACAGCCCCTACGAGCAGTACTTC.

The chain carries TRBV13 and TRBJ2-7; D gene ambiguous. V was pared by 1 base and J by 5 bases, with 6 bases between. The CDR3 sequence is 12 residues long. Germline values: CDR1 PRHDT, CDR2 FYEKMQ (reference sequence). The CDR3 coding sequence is TGTGCCAGCAGCTTAGTAGGGAACGAGCAGTACTTC. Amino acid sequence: CASSLVGNEQYF. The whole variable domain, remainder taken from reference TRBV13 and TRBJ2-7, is AAGVIQSPRHLIKEKRETATLKCYPIPRHDTVYWYQQGPGQDPQFLISFYEKMQSDKGSIPDRFSAQQFSDYHSELNMSSLELGDSALYFCASSLVGNEQYFGPGTRLTVT.

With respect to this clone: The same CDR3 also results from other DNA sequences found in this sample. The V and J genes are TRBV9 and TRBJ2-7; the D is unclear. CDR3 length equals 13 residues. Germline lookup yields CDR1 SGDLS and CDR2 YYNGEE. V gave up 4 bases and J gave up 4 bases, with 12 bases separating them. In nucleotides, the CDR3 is TGTGCCAGCAGCTCCCCGTCTTCGTACGAGCAGTACTTC. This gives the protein CASSSPSSYEQYF.

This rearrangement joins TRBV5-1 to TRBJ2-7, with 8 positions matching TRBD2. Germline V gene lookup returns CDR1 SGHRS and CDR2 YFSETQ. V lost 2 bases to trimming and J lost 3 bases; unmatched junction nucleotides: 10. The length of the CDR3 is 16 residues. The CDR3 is CASSFGVSGGSYEQYF. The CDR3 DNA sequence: TGCGCCAGCAGCTTCGGGGTCTCGGGGGGGAGCTACGAGCAGTACTTC.

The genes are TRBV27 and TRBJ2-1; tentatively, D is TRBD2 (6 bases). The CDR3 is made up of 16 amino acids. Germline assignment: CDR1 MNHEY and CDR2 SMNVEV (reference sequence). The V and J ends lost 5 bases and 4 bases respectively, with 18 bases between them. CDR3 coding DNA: TGTGCCAGCAGTCATGCCCCTGGGGGGACTTACAATGAGCAGTTCTTC. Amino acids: CASSHAPGGTYNEQFF.

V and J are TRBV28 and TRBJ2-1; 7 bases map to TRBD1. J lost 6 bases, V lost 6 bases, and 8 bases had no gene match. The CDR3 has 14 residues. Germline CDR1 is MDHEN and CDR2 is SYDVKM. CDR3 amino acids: CASSRRTGFNEQFF. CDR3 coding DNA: TGTGCCAGCAGCCGCCGGACAGGATTCAATGAGCAGTTCTTC.